The clone carrying this T cell receptor (beta chain) has just a few counts. No antigen is known for it. All of the sorted populations showed purity greater than 98%. This specimen belongs to a study of beta chain features in type 1 diabetes. Regarding the study as a whole: Patients with Type 1 diabetes showed moderately but significantly shorter TCRB CDR3s in all four CD4+ subsets.

The length of the CDR3 is 19 residues. V was clipped by 4 bases and J by 6 bases; unmatched bases: 14. Germline-derived CDR1 and CDR2 are SGDLS and YYNGEE. Expressed TCRB transcripts were sequenced, since all the RNA that had been isolated was reverse transcribed. The protocol was immunoSEQ multiplex PCR, while the TCRdb copy is restricted to in-frame clones and leaves out a portion. The sample consists of roughly 70,000 clones, roughly half of them appearing once. This TCR was sampled from a young man with type 1 diabetes. The sequencing sample was made of central memory CD4+ T cells from blood. The rearrangement joins TRBV9 to TRBJ2-3; TRBD2 aligns across 16 bases. The CDR3: CASSPRPGTSGGAGDTQYF. CDR3 coding DNA: TGTGCCAGCAGCCCCCGTCCCGGGACTAGCGGGGGGGCCGGTGATACGCAGTATTTT. Full variable domain (missing parts from reference TRBV9 and TRBJ2-3): DSGVTQTPKHLITATGQRVTLRCSPRSGDLSVYWYQQSLDQGLQFLIQYYNGEERAKGNILERFSAQQFPDLHSELNLSSLELGDSALYFCASSPRPGTSGGAGDTQYFGPGTRLTVL.